Below, 26 T cell receptor beta chains from the same sample are listed, as sequenced in a study of prognosis after radiotherapy for stage I lung cancer. Genomic DNA yielded TCR beta CDR3, amplified by two-round multiplex PCR. First-round PCR, the initial amplification, used primers specific to each TRBV and TRBJ gene. TCRdb used MiXCR to reprocess the multiplex PCR reads, holding one entry per CDR3 protein. The table shows approximately 20,000 distinct CDR3 sequences, with roughly a quarter occurring only once. Here the sequenced sample was PBMCs, taken before or after stereotactic body radiation therapy (not recorded which). These TCRs come from a donor of 50 years or more with non-small cell lung cancer.

The V call is TRBV6-1, the J call TRBJ1-6, with a tentative D call TRBD1 (6 bases). V was trimmed by 6 bases and J by 16 bases, leaving 19 bases between them. The CDR3 has 13 residues. Per germline, CDR1 MNHNS and CDR2 SASEGT. The CDR3 is CASRRTDNSQLHF. The CDR3, as DNA: TGTGCCAGCAGGAGGACAGATAATTCACAACTCCACTTT.

This clonotype was seen many times. This chain connects TRBV12-3 or TRBV12-4 to TRBJ1-2, with TRBD1 matching over 11 bases. The CDR3 runs to 14 residues. V lost 6 bases to trimming and J lost 7 bases; unmatched junction nucleotides: 7. The CDR3 spells CASSPRDRGFGYTF. In DNA form, the CDR3 reads TGTGCCAGCAGCCCCCGGGACAGGGGGTTTGGCTACACCTTC.

As to this clonotype: One base separates it from a far larger clone, so it is likely a read error. The chain employs TRBV6-4 and TRBJ1-6, with D hard to call. In germline, CDR1 is MRHNA, CDR2 SNTAGT. This CDR3 comprises 16 residues. The germline V and J ends were trimmed by 9 bases and 7 bases, with 22 bases remaining between them. CDR3 sequence reads: CARSSMVSLGNSPLHF. CDR3 nucleotide sequence: TGTGCCAGATCTTCGATGGTATCGTTAGGGAATTCACCCCTCCACTTT.

This clonotype rates as medium-sized. This rearrangement joins TRBV30 to TRBJ2-1; D uncertain. Trimming took 3 bases from V and 0 from J, leaving 12 bases between them. Germline CDR1 is GTSNPN and CDR2 is SVGIG (reference sequence). This CDR3 region has 15 residues. The chain's CDR3 is CAWSASDTSYNEQFF. CDR3 coding DNA: TGTGCCTGGAGCGCAAGCGACACCTCCTACAATGAGCAGTTCTTC.

Details on this clonotype: Just one base apart from a much larger clone, this may be a read error. The chain joins TRBV6-2 or TRBV6-3 to TRBJ1-1, with D uncertain. This CDR3 spans 15 amino acids. Germline V gene lookup returns CDR1 MNHEY and CDR2 SVGEGT. V lost 8 bases, J lost 1 base, and 17 bases lay in between. CDR3 DNA sequence: TGTGCCAGCCCCTTGTTGGGGTACTCGAACACTGAAGCTTTCTTT. Translating it yields CASPLLGYSNTEAFF.

Concerning this clonotype: Germline and junction disagree at one end, which may indicate a read error. In DNA, the CDR3 is TGTGCCAGCAGTCACGGGGGGCTTGGAAACAACATATATTTT. Translated, it gives CASSHGGLGNNIYF. The J gene is TRBJ1-3, the V gene TRBV6-1; D is perhaps TRBD1 (6 bases). Germline V gene data show CDR1 as MNHNS and CDR2 as SASEGT. The length of the CDR3 is 14 residues.

This clonotype counts as medium-sized. The rearrangement links TRBV20-1 to TRBJ2-2; D unclear. Trimming pared 2 bases from V and 1 base from J, leaving 8 bases between. There are 14 residues in the CDR3. The germline V gene encodes CDR1 DFQATT and CDR2 SNEGSKA (reference sequence). CDR3 protein: CSARFGGNTGELFF. The CDR3 nucleotides read TGCAGTGCTAGATTTGGCGGGAACACCGGGGAGCTGTTTTTT.

This clonotype counts as medium-sized. This chain connects TRBV6-1 to TRBJ2-3, with a tentative D call TRBD1 (6 bases). V was clipped by 6 bases and J by 0 bases, with 13 bases between them. There are 15 residues in the CDR3. The V gene's germline CDR1 is MNHNS and CDR2 SASEGT. The CDR3 coding sequence is TGTGCCAGCAGCCCCGGGACAAAGAGCACAGATACGCAGTATTTT. Translating gives CASSPGTKSTDTQYF.

CDR3 nucleotides: TGTGCCAGCACCAGTGCAGGTTCGGTTACTAGCTATCTCGAGCAGTACTTC. It encodes CASTSAGSVTSYLEQYF. The chain uses TRBV28 and TRBJ2-7, with a tentative D call TRBD2 (6 bases). Trimming shortened V by 7 bases and J by 6 bases, and 28 bases separated the two germline ends. The germline gives CDR1 MDHEN, CDR2 SYDVKM. The CDR3 loop spans 17 amino acids.

In its sample, this clonotype was seen many times. V usage is TRBV20-1 and J usage is TRBJ2-5; TRBD2 aligns across 7 bases. Germline V gene lookup returns CDR1 DFQATT and CDR2 SNEGSKA (reference sequence). The junction had 10 bases not matched to a gene; V was cut back by 3 bases and J by 3 bases. The CDR3 sequence is 15 residues long. The CDR3 coding sequence is TGCAGTGCTAGTCCCCCCGCCGGGAGGAAAGAGACCCAGTACTTC. It yields the protein CSASPPAGRKETQYF.

This clonotype turned up a few times. A much more abundant neighbour one base away suggests this may be a read error. The chain joins TRBV6-5 to TRBJ2-5; D may match TRBD1 or TRBD2 (5 bases each). The germline gives CDR1 MNHEY, CDR2 SVGAGI. The CDR3 is made up of 14 amino acids. CDR3 DNA: TGTGCCAGCAGTTACTATGGGGGAGAAGAGACCCGGTACTTC. Residues: CASSYYGGEETRYF.

This clonotype was detected many times. The gene calls are TRBV11-3 and TRBJ1-1; no reliable D call. Trimming removed 2 bases from V and 2 bases from J, with 9 bases in between. Germline CDR1 is SGHNT and CDR2 is YENEEA. CDR3 size: 14 residues. In nucleotides, the CDR3 is TGTGCCAGCAGCTTATCAGCAGGAAACACTGAAGCTTTCTTT. Translated: CASSLSAGNTEAFF.

This clonotype was counted ten times or more. The chain employs TRBV14 and TRBJ2-1; 10 bases fit TRBD2. Germline CDR1 reads SGHDN; CDR2 reads FVKESK. The length of the CDR3 is 17 residues. With 0 bases clipped from V and 2 bases from J, the junction kept 4 bases outside the gene matches. The chain's CDR3 is CASSQDSLAGAYNEQFF. The CDR3 nucleotides read TGTGCCAGCAGCCAAGACTCCCTAGCGGGAGCCTACAATGAGCAGTTCTTC.

The rearrangement joins TRBV7-8 to TRBJ2-7, with 13 bases fitting TRBD2. Germline V CDR1 and CDR2: SGHVS, FQNEAQ. The CDR3 has 16 residues. V was clipped by 1 base and J by 1 base; unmatched bases: 1. DNA of the CDR3: TGTGCCAGCAGCTTAGTGACTAGCGGGAGGTCCTACGAGCAGTACTTC. Amino acid sequence: CASSLVTSGRSYEQYF.

This chain connects TRBV6-2 or TRBV6-3 to TRBJ2-1; 9 nucleotides line up with TRBD1. Germline-derived CDR1 and CDR2 are MNHEY and SVGEGT. Trimming removed 2 bases from V and 7 bases from J; junction bases left unmatched: 15. The CDR3 loop spans 18 amino acids. The CDR3 nucleotides read TGTGCCAGCAGTTACACAACGCTACGGGACAGGGTGGGAAATGAGCAGTTCTTC. This translates into CASSYTTLRDRVGNEQFF.

This clonotype was seen just once. A read error is the likely source, as a far larger clone sits one nucleotide away. This sequence joins TRBV6-9 and TRBJ1-1, with D possibly matching TRBD1 (6 bases). The CDR3 is 13 amino acids. Germline V gene data show CDR1 as MNHGY and CDR2 as SVAAGI. CDR3 sequence (DNA): TGTGCCAGCAGTTACAGGGGTGGGACTGGAGCTTTCTTT. Translated: CASSYRGGTGAFF.

This clonotype was recorded at least ten times. The chain links TRBV6-1 to TRBJ2-2, with unresolved D. This CDR3 is 12 amino acids long. Per the germline V gene, CDR1 is MNHNS and CDR2 is SASEGT. The ends were cut back, 2 bases at V and 7 bases at J, with 5 bases in the middle. The CDR3 here is CASSELNGELFF. CDR3 DNA sequence: TGTGCCAGCAGTGAACTCAACGGGGAGCTGTTTTTT.

As to this clonotype: A far larger clone is off by one base, so a read error is likely. The chain uses TRBV7-9 and TRBJ2-7; 10 nucleotides align to TRBD2. The trim removed 5 bases at V and 3 bases at J, leaving 13 bases unmatched. Germline V CDR1 and CDR2: SEHNR, FQNEAQ (reference sequence). CDR3 length: 17 amino acids. The CDR3 sequence: CASSPGASGSEVYEQYF. As DNA, the CDR3 is TGTGCCAGCAGCCCCGGGGCTAGCGGGAGTGAGGTCTACGAGCAGTACTTC.

This clonotype has a count of ten or more. A read error is possible here, since a much larger clone lies one base away. The chain employs TRBV28 and TRBJ2-5; no definite D call. Trimming removed 6 bases from V and 3 bases from J, with 2 bases in between. From germline, CDR1 is MDHEN and CDR2 SYDVKM. The CDR3 is 10 residues long. The DNA of the CDR3 is TGTGCCAGCAGGGAAGAGACCCAGTACTTC. Translating it yields CASREETQYF.

Ten or more counts support this clonotype. CDR3 DNA sequence: TGCGCCAGCAGCTTGGGGACTAGCGGGACAGCCGGGGAGCTGTTTTTT. This gives the protein CASSLGTSGTAGELFF. The chain recombines TRBV4-1 with TRBJ2-2; 13 bases are a match to TRBD2. Germline loops: CDR1 MGHRA, CDR2 YSYEKL. Losses at the gene ends were 5 bases for V and 6 bases for J; bases not matched to a gene: 6. The CDR3 runs to 16 residues.

This chain connects TRBV30 to TRBJ1-2, with a tentative D call TRBD1 (6 bases). The V gene's germline CDR1 is GTSNPN and CDR2 SVGIG (reference sequence). V lost 2 bases and J lost 8, with 18 bases in between. The CDR3 has 14 amino acids. The CDR3 DNA follows: TGTGCCTGGAGTATAACCAGGACAGCGACCGGCTACACCTTC. This gives the protein CAWSITRTATGYTF.

This clonotype is categorized as medium-sized. The gene calls are TRBV6-1 and TRBJ2-3, with TRBD2 as a possible D gene (5 bases). Germline CDR1 is MNHNS and CDR2 is SASEGT. The germline V and J ends were trimmed by 0 bases and 0 bases, with 10 bases remaining between them. The CDR3 loop spans 16 amino acids. CDR3 in DNA: TGTGCCAGCAGTGAAGCCCTTGGCGGGAGCACAGATACGCAGTATTTT. This encodes CASSEALGGSTDTQYF.

This clonotype was seen ten or more times. Here the CDR3 reads CASSQRELAYEQYF. For the CDR3, the DNA is TGCGCCAGCAGCCAGAGGGAACTAGCGTACGAGCAGTACTTC. The chain joins TRBV4-1 to TRBJ2-7; 7 positions match TRBD2. Germline V gene lookup returns CDR1 MGHRA and CDR2 YSYEKL. The J segment lost 4 bases and the V segment lost 3 bases, leaving 6 bases of the junction unmatched. The CDR3 is 14 residues long.

This clonotype was recorded at least ten times. Compared with germline, one end of the junction differs, possibly owing to a read error. The CDR3 DNA follows: TGTGCTAGCAGCCCAGGTCCCATAGACAGGGACAGCTCCTACGAGCAGTACTTC. Translation: CASSPGPIDRDSSYEQYF. The V gene is TRBV7-7, the J gene TRBJ2-7; 7 positions agree with TRBD1. This CDR3 spans 18 amino acids. Germline CDR1 SSHAT, CDR2 FNYEAQ (reference sequence).

At least ten counts were recorded for this clonotype. J is TRBJ1-4 and V is TRBV28; D is uncertain. CDR1 and CDR2 (germline): MDHEN, SYDVKM. This CDR3 is 14 amino acids long. Trimming shortened V by 5 bases and J by 1 base, and 8 bases separated the two germline ends. The DNA for the CDR3 is TGTGCCAGCAGTCCTCGGGAAACTAATGAAAAACTGTTTTTT. Its protein is CASSPRETNEKLFF.

This clonotype ranks as medium-sized (0.01 to 0.1%). V is TRBV5-1 and J is TRBJ2-1; 10 nucleotides match TRBD2. Germline V gene data show CDR1 as SGHRS and CDR2 as YFSETQ. V trimming: 4 bases; J trimming: 3 bases; junction bases outside the gene matches: 4. CDR3 length: 15 residues. The CDR3 region is CASSPTSGNYNEQFF. CDR3 in DNA: TGCGCCAGCAGCCCCACTAGCGGGAACTACAATGAGCAGTTCTTC.